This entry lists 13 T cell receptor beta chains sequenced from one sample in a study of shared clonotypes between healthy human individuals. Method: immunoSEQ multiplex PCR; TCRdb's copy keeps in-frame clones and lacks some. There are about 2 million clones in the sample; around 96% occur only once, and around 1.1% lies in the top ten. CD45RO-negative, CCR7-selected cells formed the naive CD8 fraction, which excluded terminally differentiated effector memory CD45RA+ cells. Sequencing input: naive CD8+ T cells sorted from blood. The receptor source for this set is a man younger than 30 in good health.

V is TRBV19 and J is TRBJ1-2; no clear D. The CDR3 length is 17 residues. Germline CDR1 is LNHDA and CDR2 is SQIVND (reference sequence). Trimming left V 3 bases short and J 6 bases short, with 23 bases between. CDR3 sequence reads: CASSIPEGHPPMDGYTF. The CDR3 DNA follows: TGTGCCAGTAGTATCCCCGAGGGTCATCCCCCAATGGATGGCTACACCTTC.

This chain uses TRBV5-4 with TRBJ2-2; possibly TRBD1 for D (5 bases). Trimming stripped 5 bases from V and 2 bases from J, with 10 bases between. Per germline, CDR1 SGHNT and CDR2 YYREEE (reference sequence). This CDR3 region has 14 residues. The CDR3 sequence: CASSQGANTGELFF. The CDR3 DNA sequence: TGTGCCAGCAGTCAAGGGGCTAACACCGGGGAGCTGTTTTTT.

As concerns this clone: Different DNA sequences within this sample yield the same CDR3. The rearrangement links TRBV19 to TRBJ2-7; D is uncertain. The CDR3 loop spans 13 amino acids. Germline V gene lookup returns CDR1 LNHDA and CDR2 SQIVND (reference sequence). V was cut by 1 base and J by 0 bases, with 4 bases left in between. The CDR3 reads CASSIATSYEQYF. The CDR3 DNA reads TGTGCCAGTAGTATAGCAACCTCCTACGAGCAGTACTTC.

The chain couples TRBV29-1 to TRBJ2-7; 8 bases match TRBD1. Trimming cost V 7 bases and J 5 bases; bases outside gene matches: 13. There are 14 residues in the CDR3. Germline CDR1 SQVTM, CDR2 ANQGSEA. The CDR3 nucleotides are TGCAGCGCTGGGGACAGGCCGTCTTTCGACGAGCAGTACTTC. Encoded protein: CSAGDRPSFDEQYF.

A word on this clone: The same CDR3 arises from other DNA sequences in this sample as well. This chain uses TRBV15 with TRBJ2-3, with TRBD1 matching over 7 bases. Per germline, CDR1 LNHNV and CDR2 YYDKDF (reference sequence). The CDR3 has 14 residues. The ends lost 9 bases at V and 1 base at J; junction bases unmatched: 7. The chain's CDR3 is CATSTGAGTDTQYF. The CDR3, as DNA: TGTGCCACTAGTACAGGGGCCGGCACAGATACGCAGTATTTT.

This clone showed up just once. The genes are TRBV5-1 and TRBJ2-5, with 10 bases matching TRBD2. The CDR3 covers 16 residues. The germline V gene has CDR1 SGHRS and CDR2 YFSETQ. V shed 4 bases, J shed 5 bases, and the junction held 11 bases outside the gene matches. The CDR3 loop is CASSVNPSGSRETQYF. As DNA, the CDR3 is TGCGCCAGCAGCGTCAATCCTAGCGGGAGTAGGGAGACCCAGTACTTC. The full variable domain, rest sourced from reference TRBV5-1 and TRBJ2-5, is KAGVTQTPRYLIKTRGQQVTLSCSPISGHRSVSWYQQTPGQGLQFLFEYFSETQRNKGNFPGRFSGRQFSNSRSEMNVSTLELGDSALYLCASSVNPSGSRETQYFGPGTRLLVL.

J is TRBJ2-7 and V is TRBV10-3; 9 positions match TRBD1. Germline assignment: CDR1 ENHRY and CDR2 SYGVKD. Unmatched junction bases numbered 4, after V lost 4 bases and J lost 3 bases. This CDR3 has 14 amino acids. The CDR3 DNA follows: TGTGCCATCAGTGTGGGACAGGGACTCTACGAGCAGTACTTC. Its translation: CAISVGQGLYEQYF.

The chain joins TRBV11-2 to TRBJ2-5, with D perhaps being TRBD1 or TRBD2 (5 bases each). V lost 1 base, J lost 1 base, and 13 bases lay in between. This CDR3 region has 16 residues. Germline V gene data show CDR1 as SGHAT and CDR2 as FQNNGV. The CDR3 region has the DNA TGTGCCAGCAGCTTAGCTGGGGGATGGTCCCAAGAGACCCAGTACTTC. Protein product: CASSLAGGWSQETQYF.

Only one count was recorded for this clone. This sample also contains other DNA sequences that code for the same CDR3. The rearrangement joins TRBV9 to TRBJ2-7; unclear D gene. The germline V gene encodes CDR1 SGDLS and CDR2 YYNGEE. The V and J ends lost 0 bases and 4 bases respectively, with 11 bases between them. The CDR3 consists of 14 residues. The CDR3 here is CASSVAAGEYEQYF. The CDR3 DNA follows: TGTGCCAGCAGCGTAGCCGCTGGAGAGTACGAGCAGTACTTC.

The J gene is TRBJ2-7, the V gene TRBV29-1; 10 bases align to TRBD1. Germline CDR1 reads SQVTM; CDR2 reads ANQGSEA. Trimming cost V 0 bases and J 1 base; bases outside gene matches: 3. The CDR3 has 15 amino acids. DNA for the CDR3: TGCAGCGTTGAAGAGCCGGGACAGGGGTCCTACGAGCAGTACTTC. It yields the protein CSVEEPGQGSYEQYF.

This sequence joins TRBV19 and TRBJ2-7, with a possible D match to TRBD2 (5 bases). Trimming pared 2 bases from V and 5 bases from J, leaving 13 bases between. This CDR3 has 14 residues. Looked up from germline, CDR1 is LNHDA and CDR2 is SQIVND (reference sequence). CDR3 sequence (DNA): TGTGCCAGTAGTATAATGGGGAGAATAGACGAGCAGTACTTC. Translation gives CASSIMGRIDEQYF.

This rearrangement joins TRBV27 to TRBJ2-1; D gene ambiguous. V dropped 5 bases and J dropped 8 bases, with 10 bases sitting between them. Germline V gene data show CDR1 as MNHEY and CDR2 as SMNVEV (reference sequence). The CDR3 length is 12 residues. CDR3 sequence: CASSPLPDEQFF. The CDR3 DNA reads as TGTGCCAGCAGTCCCTTACCGGATGAGCAGTTCTTC.

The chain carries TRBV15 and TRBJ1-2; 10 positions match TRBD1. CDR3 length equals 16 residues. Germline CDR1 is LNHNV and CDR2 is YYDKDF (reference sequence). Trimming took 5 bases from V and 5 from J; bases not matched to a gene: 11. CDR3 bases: TGTGCCACCAGCGATCGTGGCGACAGGGGGCTTTATGGCTACACCTTC. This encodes CATSDRGDRGLYGYTF.